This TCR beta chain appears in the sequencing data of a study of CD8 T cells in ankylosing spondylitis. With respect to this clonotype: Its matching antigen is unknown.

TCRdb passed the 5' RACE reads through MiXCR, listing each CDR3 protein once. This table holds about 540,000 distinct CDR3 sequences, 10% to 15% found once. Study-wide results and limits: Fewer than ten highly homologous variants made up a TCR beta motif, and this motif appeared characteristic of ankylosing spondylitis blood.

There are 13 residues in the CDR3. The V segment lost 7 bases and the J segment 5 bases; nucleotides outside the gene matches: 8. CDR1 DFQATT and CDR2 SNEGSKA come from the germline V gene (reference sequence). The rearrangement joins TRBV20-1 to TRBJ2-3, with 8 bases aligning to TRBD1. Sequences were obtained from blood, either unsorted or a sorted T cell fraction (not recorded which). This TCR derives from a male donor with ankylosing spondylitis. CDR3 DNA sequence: TGCAGTGTACAGGGGGTAATTGGAGATACGCAGTATTTT. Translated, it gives CSVQGVIGDTQYF.